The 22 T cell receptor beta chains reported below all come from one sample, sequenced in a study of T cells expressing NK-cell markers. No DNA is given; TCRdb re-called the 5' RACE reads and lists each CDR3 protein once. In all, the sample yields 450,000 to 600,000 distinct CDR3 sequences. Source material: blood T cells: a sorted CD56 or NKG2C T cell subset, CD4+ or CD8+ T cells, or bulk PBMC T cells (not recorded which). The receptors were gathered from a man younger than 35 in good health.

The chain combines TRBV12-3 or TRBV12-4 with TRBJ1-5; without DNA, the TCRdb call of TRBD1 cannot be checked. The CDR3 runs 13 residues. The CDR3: CATRQTGWGPQHF.

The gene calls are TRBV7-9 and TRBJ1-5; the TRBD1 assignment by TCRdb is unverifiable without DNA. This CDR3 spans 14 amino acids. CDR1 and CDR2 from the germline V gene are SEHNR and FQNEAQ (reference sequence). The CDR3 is CASSRTESNQPQHF.

CDR3 protein: CASSSGQGIGGELFF. V usage is TRBV12-3 or TRBV12-4 and J usage is TRBJ2-2; TCRdb names TRBD1, which stays unverified in the absence of DNA. The CDR3 length is 15 residues.

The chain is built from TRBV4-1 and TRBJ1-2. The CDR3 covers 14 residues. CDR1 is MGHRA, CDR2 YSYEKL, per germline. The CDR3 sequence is CASGEEIGNYGYTF.

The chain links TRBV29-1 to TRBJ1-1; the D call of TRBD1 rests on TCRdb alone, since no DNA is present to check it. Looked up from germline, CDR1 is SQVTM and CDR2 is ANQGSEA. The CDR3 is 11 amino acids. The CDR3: CSAGRYQGAFF.

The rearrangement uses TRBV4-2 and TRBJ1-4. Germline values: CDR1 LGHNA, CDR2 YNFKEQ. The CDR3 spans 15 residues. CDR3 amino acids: CASSQALSPGEKLFF.

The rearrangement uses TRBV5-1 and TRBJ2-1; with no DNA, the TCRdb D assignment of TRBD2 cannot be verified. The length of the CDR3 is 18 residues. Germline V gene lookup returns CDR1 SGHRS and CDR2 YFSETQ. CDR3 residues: CASSTRTSPTSSYNEQFF.

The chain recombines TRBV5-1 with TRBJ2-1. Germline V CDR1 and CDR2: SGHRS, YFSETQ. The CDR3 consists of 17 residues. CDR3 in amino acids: CASSLVWQRGAYNEQFF.

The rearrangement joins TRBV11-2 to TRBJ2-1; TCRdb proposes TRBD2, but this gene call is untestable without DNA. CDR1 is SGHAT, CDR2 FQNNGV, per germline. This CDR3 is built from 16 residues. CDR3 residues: CASSFLVAGGNNEQFF.

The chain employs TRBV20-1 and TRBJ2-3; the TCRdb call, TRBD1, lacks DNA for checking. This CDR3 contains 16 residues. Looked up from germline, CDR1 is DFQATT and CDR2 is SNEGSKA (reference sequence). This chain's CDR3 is CSARPPTGTQRDTQYF.

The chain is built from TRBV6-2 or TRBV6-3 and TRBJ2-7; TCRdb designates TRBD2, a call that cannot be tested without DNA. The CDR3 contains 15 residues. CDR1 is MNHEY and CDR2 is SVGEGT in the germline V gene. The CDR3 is CASSFRTSGGYEQYF.

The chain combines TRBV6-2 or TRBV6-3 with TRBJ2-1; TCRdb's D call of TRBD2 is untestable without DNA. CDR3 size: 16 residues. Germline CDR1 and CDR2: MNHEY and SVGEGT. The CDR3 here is CASSYSREGYYNEQFF.

The CDR3 is CASSQESGRVPGEQYF. The rearrangement joins TRBV4-2 to TRBJ2-7; TCRdb selects TRBD2, and the lack of DNA leaves this call unchecked. The CDR3 runs to 16 residues. Germline loops: CDR1 LGHNA, CDR2 YNFKEQ.

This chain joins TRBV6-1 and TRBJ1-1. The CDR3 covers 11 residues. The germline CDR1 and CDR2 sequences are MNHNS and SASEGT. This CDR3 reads CASSPPGKAFF.

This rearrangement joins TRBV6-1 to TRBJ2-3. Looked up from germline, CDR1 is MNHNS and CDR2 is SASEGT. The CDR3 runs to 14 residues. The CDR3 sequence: CASRRDLLGDTQYF.

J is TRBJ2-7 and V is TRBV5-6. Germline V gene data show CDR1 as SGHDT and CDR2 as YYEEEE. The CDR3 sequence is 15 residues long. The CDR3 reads CASSLAAGFFYEQYF.

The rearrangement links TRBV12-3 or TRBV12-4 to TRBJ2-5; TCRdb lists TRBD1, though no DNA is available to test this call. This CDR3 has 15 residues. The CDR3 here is CASSPGRSFQETQYF.

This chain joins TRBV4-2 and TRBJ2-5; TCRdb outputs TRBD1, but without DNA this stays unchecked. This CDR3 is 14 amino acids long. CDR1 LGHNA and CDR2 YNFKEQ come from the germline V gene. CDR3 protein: CASSPGTEKETQYF.

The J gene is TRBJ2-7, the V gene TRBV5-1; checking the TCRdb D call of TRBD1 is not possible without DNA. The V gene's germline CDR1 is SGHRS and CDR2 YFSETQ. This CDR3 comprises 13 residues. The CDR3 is CASNAGAGREQYF.

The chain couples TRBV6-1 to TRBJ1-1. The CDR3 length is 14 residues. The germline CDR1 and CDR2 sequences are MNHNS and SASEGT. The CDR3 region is CASTTGVLNTEAFF.

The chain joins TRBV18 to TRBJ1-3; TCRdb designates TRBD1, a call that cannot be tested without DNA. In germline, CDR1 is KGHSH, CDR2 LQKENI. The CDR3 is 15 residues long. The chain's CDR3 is CASSPRGAGGNTIYF.

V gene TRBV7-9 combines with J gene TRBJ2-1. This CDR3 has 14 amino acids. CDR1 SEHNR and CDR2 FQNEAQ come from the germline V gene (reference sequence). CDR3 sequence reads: CATPFEERSNEQFF.